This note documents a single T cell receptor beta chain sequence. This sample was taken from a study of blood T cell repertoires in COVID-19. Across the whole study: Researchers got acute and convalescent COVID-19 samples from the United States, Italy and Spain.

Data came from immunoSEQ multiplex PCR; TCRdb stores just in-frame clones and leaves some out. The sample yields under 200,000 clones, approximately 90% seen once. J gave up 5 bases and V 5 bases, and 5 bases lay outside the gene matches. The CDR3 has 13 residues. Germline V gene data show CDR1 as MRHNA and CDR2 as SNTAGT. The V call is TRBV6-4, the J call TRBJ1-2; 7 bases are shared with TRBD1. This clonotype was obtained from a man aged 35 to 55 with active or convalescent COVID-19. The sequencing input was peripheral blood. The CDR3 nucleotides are TGTGCCAGCAGTAGGGGACAGCATTATGGCTACACCTTC. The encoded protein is CASSRGQHYGYTF.